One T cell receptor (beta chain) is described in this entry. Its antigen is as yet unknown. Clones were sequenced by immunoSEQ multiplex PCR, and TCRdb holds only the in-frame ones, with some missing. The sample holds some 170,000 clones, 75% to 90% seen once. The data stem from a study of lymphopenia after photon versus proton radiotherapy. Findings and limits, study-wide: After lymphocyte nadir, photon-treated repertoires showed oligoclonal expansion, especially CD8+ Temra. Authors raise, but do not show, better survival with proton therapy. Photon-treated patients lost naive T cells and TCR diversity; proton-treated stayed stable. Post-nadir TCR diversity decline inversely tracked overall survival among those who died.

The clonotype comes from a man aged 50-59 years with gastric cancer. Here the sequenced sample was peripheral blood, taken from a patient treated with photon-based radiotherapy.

CDR3 in amino acids: CASSFTGGYGYTF. CDR3 coding DNA: TGTGCCAGCAGTTTTACAGGGGGCTATGGCTACACCTTC. V and J are TRBV27 and TRBJ1-2, with TRBD1 matching over 8 bases. Germline values: CDR1 MNHEY, CDR2 SMNVEV (reference sequence). The V and J ends lost 3 bases and 4 bases, in that order; junction bases with no gene match: 1. The CDR3 loop spans 13 amino acids.